These 16 T cell receptor beta chains share one sample of origin, sequenced in a study of PD-1 blockade in classical Hodgkin lymphoma. The time point was: cycle 4 day 1 (C4D1), after six to seven weeks of nivolumab. After autologous stem cell transplantation all patients relapsed, and prior brentuximab vedotin exposure differed between cohorts. Researchers pulled CD8+ T cells out of thawed PBMCs using magnetic negative selection. TCRdb's copy holds only in-frame clones and misses some; the assay was immunoSEQ multiplex PCR. The sample comprises 3,500 to 4,000 clones, 50% to 75% of which are singletons, and roughly half rests with the top ten. The source material was CD8+ T cells from blood, sampled before the fourth cycle of nivolumab. The receptors derive from a human donor with classical Hodgkin lymphoma.

The V gene is TRBV19, the J gene TRBJ2-5; weak D call: TRBD2 (5 bases). Germline values: CDR1 LNHDA, CDR2 SQIVND (reference sequence). Trimming took off 3 bases at V and 1 base at J, with 9 bases between the two ends. There are 14 residues in the CDR3. CDR3 bases: TGTGCCAGTAGTATTACGGGGTCCCAAGAGACCCAGTACTTC. Its protein product is CASSITGSQETQYF.

This chain uses TRBV19 with TRBJ1-5; TRBD1 is a possible D gene (6 bases). Trimming pared 4 bases from V and 7 bases from J, leaving 11 bases between. This CDR3 is 13 amino acids long. Looked up from germline, CDR1 is LNHDA and CDR2 is SQIVND (reference sequence). CDR3 protein: CASSNGGRQPQHF. As DNA, the CDR3 is TGTGCCAGTAGTAACGGGGGGCGACAGCCCCAGCATTTT.

V gene TRBV2 combines with J gene TRBJ1-1; D not resolved. The CDR3 is made up of 12 amino acids. Germline CDR1 SNHLY, CDR2 FYNNEI. V lost 5 bases and J lost 11, with 15 bases in between. The DNA for the CDR3 is TGTGCCAGCAGTTCCGGACTAGACCCGGCTTTCTTT. Protein product: CASSSGLDPAFF.

The V gene is TRBV11-2, the J gene TRBJ2-7, with 10 bases matching TRBD2. V shed 1 base, J shed 6 bases, and the junction held 9 bases outside the gene matches. Germline-derived CDR1 and CDR2 are SGHAT and FQNNGV. The CDR3 contains 16 residues. The CDR3 nucleotides are TGTGCCAGCAGCTTAGTCCTAAGCGGGGGGGTTGGCGAGCAGTACTTC. It codes for CASSLVLSGGVGEQYF.

This clone has a single count. This chain connects TRBV28 to TRBJ2-7, with D possibly being TRBD1 (5 bases). Trimming took off 3 bases at V and 3 bases at J, with 15 bases between the two ends. Germline CDR1 and CDR2: MDHEN and SYDVKM. This CDR3 region has 15 residues. CDR3 sequence (DNA): TGTGCCAGCAGTTTTCAAGGGGCCCTAAACTACGAGCAGTACTTC. It translates to CASSFQGALNYEQYF.

V usage is TRBV5-6 and J usage is TRBJ2-4, with 7 bases fitting TRBD2. The CDR3 is made up of 15 amino acids. V gave up 0 bases and J gave up 8 bases; unmatched junction bases: 8. Germline assignment: CDR1 SGHDT and CDR2 YYEEEE. The CDR3: CASSLGGGGRDIQYF. For the CDR3, the DNA is TGTGCCAGCAGCTTGGGAGGCGGGGGTCGGGACATTCAGTACTTC.

V is TRBV18 and J is TRBJ2-7; D is perhaps TRBD1 or TRBD2 (5 bases each). Germline V gene data show CDR1 as KGHSH and CDR2 as LQKENI. Trimming took 3 bases from V and 0 from J, leaving 15 bases between them. CDR3 length equals 16 residues. In nucleotides, the CDR3 is TGTGCCAGCTCACCCTCTAGGGCAGGGAGCTCCTACGAGCAGTACTTC. Translation gives CASSPSRAGSSYEQYF.

The J gene is TRBJ2-1, the V gene TRBV4-3, with D tentatively TRBD2 (6 bases). The V end lost 1 base, the J end lost 5 bases, and 12 bases lay between the germline ends. Looked up from germline, CDR1 is LGHNA and CDR2 is YSLEER. The CDR3 totals 15 residues. CDR3 in amino acids: CASSQVYSGDNEQFF. CDR3 coding DNA: TGCGCCAGCAGCCAAGTGTATAGCGGAGACAATGAGCAGTTCTTC.

The chain couples TRBV6-5 to TRBJ2-7, with 7 nucleotides matching TRBD1. Germline-derived CDR1 and CDR2 are MNHEY and SVGAGI. The V segment lost 2 bases and the J segment 0 bases; nucleotides outside the gene matches: 4. This CDR3 is 15 amino acids long. CDR3 residues: CASSYGTAPSYEQYF. CDR3 in DNA: TGTGCCAGCAGTTACGGGACAGCCCCCTCCTACGAGCAGTACTTC.

This clone is categorized as medium-sized. The J gene is TRBJ2-3, the V gene TRBV14; D uncertain. This CDR3 region has 15 residues. Trimming stripped 3 bases from V and 1 base from J, with 11 bases between. Germline V CDR1 and CDR2: SGHDN, FVKESK. The CDR3 spells CASSHLRGGTDTQYF. CDR3 bases: TGTGCCAGCAGCCACCTCCGCGGCGGCACAGATACGCAGTATTTT.

This rearrangement joins TRBV27 to TRBJ2-3; D might be TRBD1 or TRBD2, each matching 5 bases. The length of the CDR3 is 17 residues. Germline CDR1 reads MNHEY; CDR2 reads SMNVEV (reference sequence). V lost 8 bases, J lost 3 bases, and 24 bases lay in between. The CDR3 spells CASWDRELVLGTDTQYF. Written as DNA, the CDR3 is TGTGCCAGCTGGGACCGCGAACTCGTCTTGGGTACAGATACGCAGTATTTT.

This rearrangement joins TRBV6-6 to TRBJ2-4; no definite D call. Trimming removed 6 bases at V and 0 bases at J, with 12 bases between. This CDR3 is 15 amino acids long. CDR1 is MNHNY and CDR2 is SVGAGI in the germline V gene (reference sequence). CDR3 bases: TGTGCCAGCAGGGATGCGGCCCTAGCCAAAAACATTCAGTACTTC. It codes for CASRDAALAKNIQYF.

This clone turned up a few times. This chain connects TRBV6-5 to TRBJ2-1, with 7 positions matching TRBD1. The J segment lost 4 bases and the V segment lost 10 bases, leaving 4 bases of the junction unmatched. Germline V lookup: CDR1 MNHEY, CDR2 SVGAGI. The CDR3 has 12 residues. CDR3 sequence reads: CATVTGYNEQFF. The CDR3 DNA is TGTGCCACCGTGACAGGGTACAATGAGCAGTTCTTC.

This sequence joins TRBV4-1 and TRBJ1-5; D may be TRBD1 (6 bases). The germline gives CDR1 MGHRA, CDR2 YSYEKL. The CDR3 is made up of 17 amino acids. Trimming removed 1 base at V and 2 bases at J, with 15 bases between. The CDR3 loop reads CASSQVFGGEGNQPQHF. The CDR3 DNA reads TGCGCCAGCAGCCAAGTTTTTGGGGGCGAAGGCAATCAGCCCCAGCATTTT.

The genes are TRBV2 and TRBJ2-7, with D perhaps TRBD1 or TRBD2 (5 bases each). The CDR3 has 14 residues. Germline V gene sequence: CDR1 SNHLY, CDR2 FYNNEI. With 3 bases removed from V and 2 bases from J, the gap between germline ends came to 11 bases. The CDR3 sequence is CASSDRDRPYEQYF. CDR3 sequence (DNA): TGTGCCAGCAGTGACCGGGACCGACCCTACGAGCAGTACTTC.

This clone was counted only a few times. V and J are TRBV10-3 and TRBJ2-1, with a weak D call TRBD2 (6 bases). Germline V gene sequence: CDR1 ENHRY, CDR2 SYGVKD. The V and J ends lost 0 bases and 2 bases respectively, with 11 bases between them. The CDR3 is 16 residues long. As DNA, the CDR3 is TGTGCCATCAGTGAGTCGACGTCTAGCGCCTACAATGAGCAGTTCTTC. Its protein is CAISESTSSAYNEQFF.